Listed here are 7 T cell receptor beta chains from one sample, sequenced in a study of T-cell memory formation after mild COVID-19. TCRdb redid the calling of the 5' RACE reads with MiXCR, one entry per CDR3 protein. In the table there are fewer than 350,000 distinct CDR3 sequences, about a sixth of which are singletons. Sequencing input: PBMCs or a T cell subset sorted from them (not recorded which). These receptors were obtained from a man between 18 and 29 years old who had mild COVID-19 (a few samples of this study predate the infection). Cell type and time point are not known.

This clonotype was detected only a few times. The V gene is TRBV6-2 or TRBV6-3, the J gene TRBJ2-5, with D possibly matching TRBD1 (5 bases). Germline CDR1 and CDR2: MNHEY and SVGEGT. The CDR3 covers 14 residues. The germline V and J ends were trimmed by 3 bases and 4 bases, with 12 bases remaining between them. The CDR3 DNA reads TGTGCCAGCAGTTATGGGGCGTGGGGAGAGACCCAGTACTTC. It translates to CASSYGAWGETQYF.

This chain connects TRBV20-1 to TRBJ2-1; TRBD2 agrees at 8 bases. The CDR3 spans 13 residues. CDR1 DFQATT and CDR2 SNEGSKA come from the germline V gene (reference sequence). The J segment lost 1 base and the V segment lost 4 bases, leaving 0 bases of the junction unmatched. CDR3 residues: CSAKRGSYNEQFF. The CDR3 nucleotides read TGCAGTGCTAAGCGGGGGTCCTACAATGAGCAGTTCTTC.

This clonotype appeared a few times. The chain is built from TRBV6-5 and TRBJ2-7, with 9 bases that match TRBD1. The germline CDR1 and CDR2 sequences are MNHEY and SVGAGI. The junction had 6 bases not matched to a gene; V was cut back by 5 bases and J by 4 bases. The CDR3 covers 14 residues. CDR3 nucleotide sequence: TGTGCCAGCAGTCCCGGGACAGGGAAATACGAGCAGTACGTC. This encodes CASSPGTGKYEQYV.

The genes are TRBV11-2 and TRBJ2-7; possibly TRBD2 for D (5 bases). V was shortened by 4 bases and J by 3 bases, with 10 bases between the two germline ends. The germline V gene encodes CDR1 SGHAT and CDR2 FQNNGV. The length of the CDR3 is 13 residues. DNA for the CDR3: TGTGCCAGCAGCTGGGGAGAAGTCTACGAGCAGTACTTC. Protein: CASSWGEVYEQYF.

The J gene is TRBJ2-5, the V gene TRBV6-5; D is unclear. Germline CDR1 and CDR2: MNHEY and SVGAGI. The V gene lost 4 bases and the J gene lost 5 bases, with 14 bases spanning the gap. The CDR3 is 14 amino acids. For the CDR3, the DNA is TGTGCCAGCAGTTCGGGCGTCGGGCGCGAGACCCAGTACTTC. This codes for CASSSGVGRETQYF.

The genes are TRBV4-3 and TRBJ2-1; TRBD2 aligns across 7 bases. V shed 1 base and J 10 bases; nucleotides not matched to a gene: 7. The CDR3 totals 14 residues. Germline-derived CDR1 and CDR2 are LGHNA and YSLEER. The CDR3 is CASSQAGGGPEQFF. CDR3 DNA sequence: TGCGCCAGCAGCCAAGCCGGCGGGGGACCCGAGCAGTTCTTC.

The chain links TRBV7-2 to TRBJ2-6; a weak D match, TRBD1 (6 bases). In germline, CDR1 is SGHTA, CDR2 FQGNSA. The CDR3 contains 15 residues. V was pared by 4 bases and J by 3 bases, with 10 bases between. CDR3 residues: CASSSQGRGANVLTF. As DNA, the CDR3 is TGTGCCAGCAGCTCTCAGGGGCGTGGGGCCAACGTCCTGACTTTC.